Listed below are T cell receptor beta chains from one sample, sequenced in a study of PD-L1 blockade in urothelial cancer. Data came from immunoSEQ multiplex PCR; TCRdb stores just in-frame clones and leaves some out. The table records roughly 63,000 clones, 81% of them present only once. This specimen was PBMCs, taken around atezolizumab (anti-PD-L1) treatment. The receptors stem from a man in his 70s with urothelial cancer. CDR3s include the opening cysteine and the closing phenylalanine or tryptophan. The order of the fields is J gene, D gene, V gene, clone size, CDR3 protein, CDR3 DNA. D genes are given only for firm matches. The size entry is marked missing in some rows and otherwise reads once, few, many or a size class.

J gene: TRBJ2-2
D gene: TRBD2
V gene: TRBV7-2
clone size: .
CDR3 protein: CASSLNGGSGTGELFF
CDR3 DNA: TGTGCCAGCAGCTTAAACGGCGGGAGCGGGACCGGGGAGCTGTTTTTT

J gene: TRBJ2-1
D gene: .
V gene: TRBV6-6
clone size: .
CDR3 protein: CASSYSAQSIEQFF
CDR3 DNA: TGTGCCAGCAGTTACTCCGCACAGTCCATTGAGCAGTTCTTC

J gene: TRBJ2-7
D gene: .
V gene: TRBV2
clone size: .
CDR3 protein: CASRRDGSYEQYF
CDR3 DNA: TGTGCCAGCAGGCGGGACGGATCCTACGAGCAGTACTTC

J gene: TRBJ2-1
D gene: .
V gene: TRBV5-6
clone size: .
CDR3 protein: CASSVPGAPANNEQFF
CDR3 DNA: TGTGCCAGCAGCGTACCAGGGGCGCCGGCTAACAATGAGCAGTTCTTC

J gene: TRBJ2-2
D gene: TRBD1
V gene: TRBV30
clone size: few
CDR3 protein: CAWIPPGTGDTGELFF
CDR3 DNA: TGTGCCTGGATTCCACCCGGGACAGGGGACACCGGGGAGCTGTTTTTT

J gene: TRBJ2-1
D gene: .
V gene: TRBV4-1
clone size: few
CDR3 protein: CASSQATSSSYNEQFF
CDR3 DNA: TGCGCCAGCAGCCAAGCGACTTCTAGCTCCTACAATGAGCAGTTCTTC

J gene: TRBJ2-7
D gene: .
V gene: TRBV19
clone size: .
CDR3 protein: CASTPEGRSYEQYF
CDR3 DNA: TGTGCCAGTACCCCCGAGGGAAGATCCTACGAGCAGTACTTC

J gene: TRBJ2-1
D gene: TRBD2
V gene: TRBV19
clone size: .
CDR3 protein: CASTMLTSGRYNEQFF
CDR3 DNA: TGTGCCAGTACTATGCTGACTAGCGGGAGATACAATGAGCAGTTCTTC

J gene: TRBJ1-3
D gene: .
V gene: TRBV19
clone size: once
CDR3 protein: CASREQLSGNTIYF
CDR3 DNA: TGTGCCAGTCGTGAACAGCTCTCTGGAAACACCATATATTTT

J gene: TRBJ2-7
D gene: TRBD1
V gene: TRBV28
clone size: .
CDR3 protein: CASSSPGQSYEQYF
CDR3 DNA: TGTGCCAGCAGTTCACCGGGACAGAGTTACGAGCAGTACTTC

J gene: TRBJ1-2
D gene: TRBD1
V gene: TRBV11-2
clone size: .
CDR3 protein: CASSLQGASRYYGYTF
CDR3 DNA: TGTGCCAGCAGCTTACAGGGGGCATCTCGGTATTATGGCTACACCTTC

J gene: TRBJ2-1
D gene: TRBD2
V gene: TRBV5-1
clone size: .
CDR3 protein: CASSLEGTSRNEQFF
CDR3 DNA: TGCGCCAGCAGCTTGGAGGGGACTAGCAGGAATGAGCAGTTCTTC

J gene: TRBJ2-1
D gene: .
V gene: TRBV6-1
clone size: .
CDR3 protein: CASSEVGFSSNEQFF
CDR3 DNA: TGTGCCAGCAGTGAAGTAGGTTTTTCTAGCAATGAGCAGTTCTTC

J gene: TRBJ2-3
D gene: TRBD2
V gene: TRBV4-1
clone size: once
CDR3 protein: CASSQGWSPSGRAQPDTQYF
CDR3 DNA: TGCGCCAGCAGCCAAGGTTGGTCCCCTAGCGGGAGGGCCCAGCCAGATACGCAGTATTTT

J gene: TRBJ2-7
D gene: .
V gene: TRBV5-6
clone size: .
CDR3 protein: CASSYAGGMQYF
CDR3 DNA: TGTGCCAGCAGCTACGCAGGGGGGATGCAGTACTTC

J gene: TRBJ2-1
D gene: .
V gene: TRBV29-1
clone size: .
CDR3 protein: CSIGAGHYNEQFF
CDR3 DNA: TGCAGCATCGGAGCCGGACATTACAATGAGCAGTTCTTC

J gene: TRBJ2-3
D gene: .
V gene: TRBV5-1
clone size: .
CDR3 protein: CASSLEPTDTQYF
CDR3 DNA: TGCGCCAGCAGCTTGGAGCCCACAGATACGCAGTATTTT

J gene: TRBJ1-4
D gene: TRBD1
V gene: TRBV7-9
clone size: .
CDR3 protein: CASSPGQDNEKLFF
CDR3 DNA: TGTGCCAGCAGCCCGGGACAGGATAATGAAAAACTGTTTTTT

J gene: TRBJ2-7
D gene: .
V gene: TRBV11-2
clone size: .
CDR3 protein: CASSLAARGYEQYF
CDR3 DNA: TGTGCCAGCAGCTTAGCCGCCAGGGGCTACGAGCAGTACTTC

J gene: TRBJ1-1
D gene: .
V gene: TRBV6-5
clone size: .
CDR3 protein: CASSYSSDTQNTEAFF
CDR3 DNA: TGTGCCAGCAGTTACTCATCGGACACGCAGAACACTGAAGCTTTCTTT

J gene: TRBJ1-4
D gene: .
V gene: TRBV5-5
clone size: .
CDR3 protein: CASSRTSEDEKLFF
CDR3 DNA: TGTGCCAGCAGCCGAACTTCCGAAGATGAAAAACTGTTTTTT

J gene: TRBJ1-1
D gene: .
V gene: TRBV5-1
clone size: .
CDR3 protein: CASRDSPTEAFF
CDR3 DNA: TGCGCCAGCAGGGACAGTCCCACTGAAGCTTTCTTT

J gene: TRBJ1-1
D gene: TRBD1
V gene: TRBV5-4
clone size: .
CDR3 protein: CASNHYTGTGMSTEAFF
CDR3 DNA: TGTGCCAGCAACCACTACACCGGGACAGGGATGAGCACTGAAGCTTTCTTT

J gene: TRBJ1-3
D gene: .
V gene: TRBV7-8
clone size: .
CDR3 protein: CASSLGLQHSGNTIYF
CDR3 DNA: TGTGCCAGCAGCTTAGGTCTACAGCACTCTGGAAACACCATATATTTT

J gene: TRBJ2-5
D gene: .
V gene: TRBV6-5
clone size: .
CDR3 protein: CASSRGLQETQYF
CDR3 DNA: TGTGCCAGCAGCCGAGGACTACAAGAGACCCAGTACTTC

J gene: TRBJ1-1
D gene: .
V gene: TRBV2
clone size: .
CDR3 protein: CASRSRFNTEAFF
CDR3 DNA: TGTGCCAGCAGGAGCCGATTCAACACTGAAGCTTTCTTT

J gene: TRBJ2-1
D gene: .
V gene: TRBV29-1
clone size: few
CDR3 protein: CSVGPTNEQFF
CDR3 DNA: TGCAGCGTGGGCCCTACCAATGAGCAGTTCTTC

J gene: TRBJ2-7
D gene: TRBD2
V gene: TRBV5-5
clone size: .
CDR3 protein: CASSLAGMGSGGTYEQYF
CDR3 DNA: TGTGCCAGCAGCTTGGCCGGGATGGGTAGCGGGGGGACCTACGAGCAGTACTTC

J gene: TRBJ2-1
D gene: TRBD1
V gene: TRBV10-1
clone size: .
CDR3 protein: CASSDGQGAGEQFF
CDR3 DNA: TGCGCCAGCAGCGACGGACAGGGGGCAGGTGAGCAGTTCTTC

J gene: TRBJ2-7
D gene: .
V gene: TRBV19
clone size: .
CDR3 protein: CASSREGQTYEQYF
CDR3 DNA: TGTGCCAGTAGTCGAGAAGGACAGACCTACGAGCAGTACTTC

J gene: TRBJ2-7
D gene: .
V gene: TRBV5-4
clone size: .
CDR3 protein: CASSSKDISYEQYF
CDR3 DNA: TGTGCCAGCAGCTCAAAGGACATCTCCTACGAGCAGTACTTC

J gene: TRBJ1-4
D gene: TRBD1
V gene: TRBV5-6
clone size: .
CDR3 protein: CASSVPGTGHEKLFF
CDR3 DNA: TGTGCCAGCAGTGTACCCGGGACAGGGCACGAAAAACTGTTTTTT

J gene: TRBJ2-3
D gene: TRBD2
V gene: TRBV29-1
clone size: .
CDR3 protein: CSVEGGEGRTDTQYF
CDR3 DNA: TGCAGCGTTGAAGGCGGGGAGGGTCGAACAGATACGCAGTATTTT

J gene: TRBJ1-2
D gene: TRBD1
V gene: TRBV6-6
clone size: few
CDR3 protein: CASRYLQGVYGYTF
CDR3 DNA: TGTGCCAGCAGATACCTACAGGGGGTCTATGGCTACACCTTC

J gene: TRBJ1-1
D gene: .
V gene: TRBV6-5
clone size: once
CDR3 protein: CASSYGAGFTEAFF
CDR3 DNA: TGTGCCAGCAGTTACGGGGCAGGGTTCACTGAAGCTTTCTTT

J gene: TRBJ1-2
D gene: TRBD1
V gene: TRBV5-6
clone size: .
CDR3 protein: CASSLALAGGSLYGYTF
CDR3 DNA: TGTGCCAGCAGCTTGGCCCTGGCAGGGGGCTCCCTCTATGGCTACACCTTC

J gene: TRBJ2-5
D gene: .
V gene: TRBV5-1
clone size: .
CDR3 protein: CASSTPGVQETQYF
CDR3 DNA: TGCGCCAGCAGTACTCCGGGGGTTCAAGAAACCCAGTACTTC

J gene: TRBJ1-3
D gene: .
V gene: TRBV7-6
clone size: once
CDR3 protein: CASSLASGAGNTIYF
CDR3 DNA: TGTGCCAGCAGCTTAGCGTCGGGGGCTGGAAACACCATATATTTT

J gene: TRBJ1-2
D gene: TRBD1
V gene: TRBV18
clone size: .
CDR3 protein: CASSRETGVYGYTF
CDR3 DNA: TGTGCCAGCTCACGAGAGACAGGGGTCTATGGCTACACCTTC

J gene: TRBJ2-1
D gene: .
V gene: TRBV19
clone size: .
CDR3 protein: CASSIEASSAYNEQFF
CDR3 DNA: TGTGCCAGTAGTATAGAAGCCTCGAGCGCCTACAATGAGCAGTTCTTC